This passage covers 28 T cell receptor beta chains from one sample sequenced in a study of blood T cells in healthy people across ages. Combining a sample-barcoded 5' primer with a J-beta primer mix, a second PCR ran for 7 to 11 cycles. MiXCR, run by TCRdb on the 5' RACE reads, gives a single entry per CDR3 protein. The repertoire consists of about 830,000 distinct CDR3 sequences, with 60% to 80% occurring once and the leading ten covering 28%. Sequencing was done on a sample of blood. These receptors all come from a young man in good health.

This chain links TRBV7-2 with TRBJ2-5, with TRBD2 as a possible D gene (6 bases). The end of the DNA fits TRBJ2-7 better, so the J call may be wrong. The CDR3 runs to 15 residues. Germline values: CDR1 SGHTA, CDR2 FQGNSA. CDR3: CASSARDGGPYEQYF. The CDR3 DNA follows: TGTGCCAGCAGCGCCCGGGACGGGGGTCCCTACGAGCAGTACTTC.

This chain connects TRBV10-3 to TRBJ2-4; 7 bases fit TRBD2. The closer fit of TRBJ2-7 to the DNA end suggests the J call may be wrong. This CDR3 has 17 residues. The germline V gene has CDR1 ENHRY and CDR2 SYGVKD. CDR3 nucleotide sequence: TGTGCCATCAGTGAGGGACTAGTGAGGAGATTTGCCTACGAGCAGTACTTC. This sequence encodes CAISEGLVRRFAYEQYF.

The J gene is TRBJ2-1, the V gene TRBV24-1; 13 nucleotides align to TRBD2. Trimming took 6 bases from V and 1 from J; bases not matched to a gene: 11. Germline V gene sequence: CDR1 KGHDR, CDR2 SFDVKD. The CDR3 totals 19 residues. CDR3 DNA: TGTGCCACCAGTAACTCCACTAGCGGGGGGGCCAGGTCCTACAATGAGCAGTTCTTC. This sequence encodes CATSNSTSGGARSYNEQFF.

This rearrangement joins TRBV14 to TRBJ1-1; possibly TRBD1 for D (6 bases). The CDR3 sequence is 14 residues long. The germline CDR1 and CDR2 sequences are SGHDN and FVKESK. V lost 4 bases, J lost 3 bases, and 12 bases lay in between. CDR3 protein: CASSRRTGYTEAFF. For the CDR3, the DNA is TGTGCCAGCAGCCGCCGAACAGGGTACACTGAAGCTTTCTTT. Full variable domain (rest looked up from reference TRBV14 and TRBJ1-1): EAGVTQFPSHSVIEKGQTVTLRCDPISGHDNLYWYRRVMGKEIKFLLHFVKESKQDESGMPNNRFLAERTGGTYSTLKVQPAELEDSGVYFCASSRRTGYTEAFFGQGTRLTVV.

The chain uses TRBV6-1 and TRBJ2-1, with 7 bases aligning to TRBD1. Germline assignment: CDR1 MNHNS and CDR2 SASEGT. The ends lost 6 bases at V and 2 bases at J; junction bases unmatched: 7. The CDR3 extends over 15 amino acids. In DNA form, the CDR3 reads TGTGCCAGCAGCCCAGACAGGGATGCCTACAATGAGCAGTTCTTC. This encodes CASSPDRDAYNEQFF.

About this clonotype: Germline is not matched at one junction end, which may reflect a read error. This rearrangement joins TRBV7-2 to TRBJ2-7; D could derive from TRBD1 or TRBD2 (5 bases each). Germline values: CDR1 SGHTA, CDR2 FQGNSA. CDR3 length: 13 residues. As DNA, the CDR3 is TGTGCCAACAGCCAGGGATTGACGGGGGAGCAGTACTTC. Translated, it gives CANSQGLTGEQYF.

In nucleotides, the CDR3 is TGTGCCAGCAGCTACGACCCGGGGCGGAGTTCACCCCTCCACTTT. It codes for CASSYDPGRSSPLHF. The chain recombines TRBV11-2 with TRBJ1-6; possible D gene TRBD1, 5 bases. The CDR3 sequence is 15 residues long. Germline loops: CDR1 SGHAT, CDR2 FQNNGV. The V gene lost 4 bases and the J gene lost 9 bases, with 16 bases spanning the gap.

This clonotype has just a few counts. V gene TRBV4-3 combines with J gene TRBJ1-4; no definite D call. The CDR3 contains 16 residues. V was clipped by 0 bases and J by 0 bases, with 8 bases between them. Germline CDR1 reads LGHNA; CDR2 reads YSLEER. The CDR3 region is CASSQDRGSTNEKLFF. DNA of the CDR3: TGCGCCAGCAGCCAAGATAGAGGGTCAACTAATGAAAAACTGTTTTTT.

The CDR3 DNA reads TGTGCCAGCAGTGAAACCGGGACAGGGGTATATGGCTACACCTTC. This gives the protein CASSETGTGVYGYTF. The chain uses TRBV2 and TRBJ1-2, with TRBD1 matching 10 bases. The ends lost 2 bases at V and 5 bases at J; junction bases unmatched: 5. CDR1 SNHLY and CDR2 FYNNEI come from the germline V gene. CDR3 length: 15 amino acids.

This clonotype was picked up one time. CDR3 sequence: CASRRRILNEKLFF. In DNA form, the CDR3 reads TGTGCCAGCCGACGGAGGATTTTAAATGAAAAACTGTTTTTT. This sequence joins TRBV6-6 and TRBJ1-4, with D uncertain. V gave up 8 bases and J gave up 5 bases, with 15 bases separating them. Germline-derived CDR1 and CDR2 are MNHNY and SVGAGI (reference sequence). The CDR3 length is 14 residues.

This clonotype has more than one count but fewer than ten. CDR3 coding DNA: TGCAGTGCTTACCCTGACTATGGCTACACCTTC. Protein product: CSAYPDYGYTF. The chain joins TRBV20-1 to TRBJ1-2; D is unclear. CDR3 size: 11 residues. Germline CDR1 is DFQATT and CDR2 is SNEGSKA (reference sequence). Trimming cost V 5 bases and J 3 bases, with 7 bases left between them.

The rearrangement links TRBV5-8 to TRBJ2-1, with D possibly matching TRBD1 (7 bases). The CDR3 has 15 amino acids. The V end lost 5 bases, the J end lost 5 bases, and 17 bases lay between the germline ends. CDR1 is SGHTS, CDR2 YDEGEE, per germline. The CDR3, as DNA: TGTGCCAGCAGGCCATGGCAGGGGGGCAACAATGAGCAGTTCTTC. Encoded protein: CASRPWQGGNNEQFF.

V usage is TRBV3-1 and J usage is TRBJ2-7; D is unclear. V was trimmed by 5 bases and J by 0 bases, leaving 20 bases between them. CDR1 is LGHDT, CDR2 YNNKEL, per germline (reference sequence). CDR3 length: 17 amino acids. The CDR3 bases are TGTGCCAGCAGCTTCTCCCACTTAGCAGGCCACTCCTACGAGCAGTACTTC. It yields the protein CASSFSHLAGHSYEQYF.

V and J are TRBV27 and TRBJ2-2; D gene ambiguous. Germline V gene sequence: CDR1 MNHEY, CDR2 SMNVEV (reference sequence). The CDR3 sequence is 13 residues long. Trimming removed 3 bases from V and 5 bases from J, with 7 bases in between. CDR3 DNA: TGTGCCAGCAGTTTTCACCGGACCGGGGAGCTGTTTTTT. This gives the protein CASSFHRTGELFF.

The chain links TRBV6-6 to TRBJ2-7, with 7 positions matching TRBD1. CDR1 is MNHNY and CDR2 is SVGAGI in the germline V gene (reference sequence). V trimming: 7 bases; J trimming: 2 bases; junction bases outside the gene matches: 14. The CDR3 is 16 amino acids. This CDR3 reads CASKSSTATGTYEQYF. CDR3 coding DNA: TGTGCCAGCAAGAGCTCGACTGCGACAGGGACCTACGAGCAGTACTTC.

CDR3 bases: TGCAGTGCTAGAGTGCACTACGGGGAGACCCAGTACTTC. Protein: CSARVHYGETQYF. The rearrangement uses TRBV20-1 and TRBJ2-4; D call uncertain. The tail of the sequence fits TRBJ2-5 better, so the J call may be wrong. Per the germline V gene, CDR1 is DFQATT and CDR2 is SNEGSKA (reference sequence). CDR3 length: 13 residues.

This clonotype was detected only a few times. This chain links TRBV12-3 or TRBV12-4 with TRBJ1-2, with TRBD1 identical over 8 bases. The CDR3 sequence is 15 residues long. V was clipped by 2 bases and J by 7 bases; unmatched bases: 9. Here the CDR3 reads CASSLRRGQKGGYTF. The CDR3 coding sequence is TGTGCCAGCAGTTTACGCAGGGGGCAGAAGGGTGGCTACACCTTC.

This clonotype was found many times. V usage is TRBV12-3 or TRBV12-4 and J usage is TRBJ1-2; no clear D. The CDR3 totals 13 residues. Trimming took 6 bases from V and 0 from J, leaving 8 bases between them. CDR3 loop: CASRASPNYGYTF. The CDR3 nucleotides read TGTGCCAGCAGGGCCAGCCCTAACTATGGCTACACCTTC.

The V gene is TRBV25-1, the J gene TRBJ2-7, with 9 bases that match TRBD2. This CDR3 is 17 amino acids long. Losses at the gene ends were 0 bases for V and 3 bases for J; bases not matched to a gene: 9. In germline, CDR1 is MGHDK, CDR2 SYGVNS. The CDR3 sequence: CASSEYKPTSGIYEQYF. CDR3 sequence (DNA): TGTGCCAGCAGTGAATATAAGCCGACTAGCGGAATCTACGAGCAGTACTTC.

The chain combines TRBV28 with TRBJ2-5, with D hard to call. From germline, CDR1 is MDHEN and CDR2 SYDVKM. Between the trimmed V and J ends, which lost 6 bases and 3 bases, there was a span of 17 bases. The CDR3 has 15 residues. As DNA, the CDR3 is TGTGCCAGCAGCAGCCTAGGCCTCGTAGAAGAGACCCAGTACTTC. This gives the protein CASSSLGLVEETQYF.

This clonotype was observed a handful of times. This chain uses TRBV27 with TRBJ1-6; the D gene is possibly TRBD1 (6 bases). The CDR3 runs 14 residues. Trimming removed 5 bases from V and 4 bases from J, with 9 bases in between. CDR1 and CDR2 (germline): MNHEY, SMNVEV (reference sequence). This CDR3 reads CASSPGQYNSPLHF. The CDR3 DNA follows: TGTGCCAGCAGTCCCGGACAGTATAATTCACCCCTCCACTTT.

This sequence joins TRBV5-1 and TRBJ1-6, with 8 nucleotides matching TRBD1. After removal of 4 bases from V and 10 bases from J, the junction contained 7 bases not matched to a gene. This CDR3 has 14 amino acids. CDR1 and CDR2 (germline): SGHRS, YFSETQ. The CDR3 sequence: CASSDGQGRSPLHF. Written as DNA, the CDR3 is TGCGCCAGCAGCGACGGACAGGGAAGATCACCCCTCCACTTT.

J is TRBJ2-5 and V is TRBV5-4, with 9 bases identical to TRBD2. Germline values: CDR1 SGHNT, CDR2 YYREEE (reference sequence). The CDR3 consists of 16 residues. V was clipped by 0 bases and J by 4 bases; unmatched bases: 7. The CDR3 loop is CASSLAPAGGSETQYF. The CDR3 nucleotides read TGTGCCAGCAGCTTGGCTCCAGCGGGGGGATCAGAGACCCAGTACTTC.

This clonotype was counted ten times or more. The chain links TRBV7-2 to TRBJ1-5; D unclear. The V gene's germline CDR1 is SGHTA and CDR2 FQGNSA. The germline V and J ends were trimmed by 3 bases and 11 bases, with 11 bases remaining between them. The CDR3 totals 12 residues. The DNA for the CDR3 is TGTGCCAGCAGCTTTAGTGGAGAAGCCCAGCATTTT. Protein product: CASSFSGEAQHF.

On this clonotype itself: A junction end diverges from the germline sequence, so it may reflect a read error. V is TRBV6-6 and J is TRBJ1-5; 7 bases align to TRBD1. CDR3 length equals 14 residues. The germline V gene encodes CDR1 MNHNY and CDR2 SVGAGI (reference sequence). CDR3 DNA sequence: TGTGCCAGCAGTGACTCACAGGGGATTCAGCCCCAGCATTTT. It translates to CASSDSQGIQPQHF.

The J gene is TRBJ1-4, the V gene TRBV20-1, with 10 positions matching TRBD1. The CDR3 runs to 13 residues. Germline V gives CDR1 DFQATT, CDR2 SNEGSKA (reference sequence). J gave up 6 bases and V 6 bases, and 4 bases lay outside the gene matches. CDR3 DNA: TGCAGTGCCAAGACAGGGGGCGATGAAAAACTGTTTTTT. It encodes CSAKTGGDEKLFF.

As concerns this clonotype: Given a much more abundant clone one base away, this may be a read error. The chain carries TRBV7-6 and TRBJ2-5; D may be TRBD2 (5 bases). The V end was cut by 1 base, the J end by 2 bases, with 14 bases between. The germline V gene encodes CDR1 SGHVS and CDR2 FNYEAQ. The CDR3 consists of 16 residues. This CDR3 reads CASSLEGGSGQETQYF. The CDR3 DNA reads as TGTGCCAGCAGCTTAGAGGGCGGGTCGGGTCAAGAGACCCAGTACTTC.

Only a few counts were recorded for this clonotype. The chain links TRBV20-1 to TRBJ2-5; 7 bases are shared with TRBD1. V shed 0 bases and J 2 bases; nucleotides not matched to a gene: 6. This CDR3 is built from 15 residues. Germline values: CDR1 DFQATT, CDR2 SNEGSKA (reference sequence). The CDR3: CSAREGRGWQETQYF. The CDR3 nucleotides read TGCAGTGCTAGAGAAGGCAGGGGGTGGCAAGAGACCCAGTACTTC.